The entry below gives a single TCR beta chain sequence along with its context. Regarding time point: persistent/refractory GD, antithyroid drugs over 5 years with positive TRAb. PBMC-derived RNA was used for the TCR library. This sample stems from a study of regulatory T cells in long-lasting Graves disease. This CDR3 region has 14 residues. The germline V gene has CDR1 LGHDT and CDR2 YNNKEL (reference sequence). V was clipped by 4 bases and J by 5 bases; unmatched bases: 8. Library construction for TCR beta used iRepertoire HTBI primers and Arm-PCR of CDR3 regions. From the multiplex PCR reads, TCRdb called clonotypes with MiXCR, one entry per CDR3 protein. The table lists hundreds of thousands of distinct CDR3 sequences, under 25% of them singletons.

J is TRBJ2-7 and V is TRBV3-1, with 7 bases that match TRBD1. This sequence originates from a female donor with Graves disease. This sample comprised peripheral blood mononuclear cells (PBMCs), obtained when the disease was refractory, from a patient treated with antithyroid drugs. The CDR3 is CASSPPTGNHEQYF. CDR3 in DNA: TGTGCCAGCAGCCCCCCGACAGGGAACCACGAGCAGTACTTC.